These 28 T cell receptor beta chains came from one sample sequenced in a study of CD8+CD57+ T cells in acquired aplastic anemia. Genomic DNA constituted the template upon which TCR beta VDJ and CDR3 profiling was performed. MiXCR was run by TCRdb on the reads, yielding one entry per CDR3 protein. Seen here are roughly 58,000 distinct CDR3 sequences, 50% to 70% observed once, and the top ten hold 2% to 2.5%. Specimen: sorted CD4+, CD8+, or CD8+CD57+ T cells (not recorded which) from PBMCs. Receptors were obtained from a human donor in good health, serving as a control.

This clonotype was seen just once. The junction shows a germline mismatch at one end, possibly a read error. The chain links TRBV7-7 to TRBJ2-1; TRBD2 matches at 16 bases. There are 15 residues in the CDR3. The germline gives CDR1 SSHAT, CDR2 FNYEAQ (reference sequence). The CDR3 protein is CASSPGLAGGNERFF. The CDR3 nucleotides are TGTGCCAGCAGCCCGGGACTAGCGGGAGGGAATGAGCGGTTCTTC.

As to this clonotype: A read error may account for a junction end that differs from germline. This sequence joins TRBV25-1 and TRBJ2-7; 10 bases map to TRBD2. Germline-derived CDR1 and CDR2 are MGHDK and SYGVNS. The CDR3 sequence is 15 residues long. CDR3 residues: CARSFPAGGRNEQYF. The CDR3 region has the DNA TGTGCCCGCAGTTTCCCAGCGGGAGGGAGGAATGAGCAGTACTTC.

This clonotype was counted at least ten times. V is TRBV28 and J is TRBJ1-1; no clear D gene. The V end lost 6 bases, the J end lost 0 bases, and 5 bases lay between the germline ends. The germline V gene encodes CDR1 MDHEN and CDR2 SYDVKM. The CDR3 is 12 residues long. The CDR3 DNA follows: TGTGCCAGCAGACGGATGAACACTGAAGCTTTCTTT. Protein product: CASRRMNTEAFF.

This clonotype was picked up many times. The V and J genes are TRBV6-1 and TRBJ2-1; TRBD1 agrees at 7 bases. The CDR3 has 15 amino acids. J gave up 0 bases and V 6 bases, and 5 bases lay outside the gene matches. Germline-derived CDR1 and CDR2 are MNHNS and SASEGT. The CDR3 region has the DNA TGTGCCAGCAGGACTGACAGGGACTCCTACAATGAGCAGTTCTTC. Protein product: CASRTDRDSYNEQFF.

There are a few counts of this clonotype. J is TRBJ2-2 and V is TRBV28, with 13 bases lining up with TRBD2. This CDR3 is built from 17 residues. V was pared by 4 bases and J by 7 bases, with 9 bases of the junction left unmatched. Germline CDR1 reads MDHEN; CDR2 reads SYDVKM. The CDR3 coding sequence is TGTGCCAGCAGTTCACCAACTAGCGGGAGGGCCAACGGGGAGCTGTTTTTT. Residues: CASSSPTSGRANGELFF.

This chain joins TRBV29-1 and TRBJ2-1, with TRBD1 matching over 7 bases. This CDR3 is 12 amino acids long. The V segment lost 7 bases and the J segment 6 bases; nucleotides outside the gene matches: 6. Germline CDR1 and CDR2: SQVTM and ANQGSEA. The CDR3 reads CSALRTGNEQFF. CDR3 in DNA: TGCAGCGCCCTTCGGACAGGCAATGAGCAGTTCTTC.

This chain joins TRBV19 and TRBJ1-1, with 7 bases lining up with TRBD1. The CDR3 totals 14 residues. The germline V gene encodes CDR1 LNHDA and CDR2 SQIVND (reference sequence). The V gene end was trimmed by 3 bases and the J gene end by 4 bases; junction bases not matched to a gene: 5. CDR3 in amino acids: CASSIGRGGTEAFF. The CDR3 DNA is TGTGCCAGTAGTATTGGCAGGGGGGGCACTGAAGCTTTCTTT.

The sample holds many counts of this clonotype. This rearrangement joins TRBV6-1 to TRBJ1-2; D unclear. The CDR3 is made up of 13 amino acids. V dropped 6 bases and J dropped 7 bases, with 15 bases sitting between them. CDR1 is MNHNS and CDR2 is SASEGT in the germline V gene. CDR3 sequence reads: CASSPSGRSGYTF. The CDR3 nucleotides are TGTGCCAGCAGCCCGAGTGGGCGTAGTGGCTACACCTTC.

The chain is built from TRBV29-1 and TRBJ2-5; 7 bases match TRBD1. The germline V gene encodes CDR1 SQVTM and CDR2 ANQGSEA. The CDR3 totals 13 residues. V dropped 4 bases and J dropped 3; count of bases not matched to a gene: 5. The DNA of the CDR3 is TGCAGCGTTGTGAGGGACAGCAAAGAGACCCAGTACTTC. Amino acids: CSVVRDSKETQYF.

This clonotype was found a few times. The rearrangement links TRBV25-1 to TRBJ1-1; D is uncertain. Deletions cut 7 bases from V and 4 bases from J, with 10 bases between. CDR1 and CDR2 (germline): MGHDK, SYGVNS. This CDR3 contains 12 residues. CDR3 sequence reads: CASNHGSTEAFF. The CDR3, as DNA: TGTGCCAGCAACCATGGATCCACTGAAGCTTTCTTT.

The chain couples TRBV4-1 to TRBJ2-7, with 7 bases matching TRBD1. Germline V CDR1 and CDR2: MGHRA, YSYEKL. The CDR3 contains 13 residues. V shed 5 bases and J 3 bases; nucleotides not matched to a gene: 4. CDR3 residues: CASSSRGIYEQYF. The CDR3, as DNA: TGCGCCAGCAGCTCCAGGGGGATCTACGAGCAGTACTTC.

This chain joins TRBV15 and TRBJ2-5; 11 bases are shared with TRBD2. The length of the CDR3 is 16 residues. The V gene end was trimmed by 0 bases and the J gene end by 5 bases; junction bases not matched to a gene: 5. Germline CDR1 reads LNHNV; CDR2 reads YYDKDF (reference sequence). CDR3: CATSRDRLAGGETQYF. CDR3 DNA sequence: TGTGCCACCAGCAGAGATCGCCTAGCGGGAGGTGAGACCCAGTACTTC.

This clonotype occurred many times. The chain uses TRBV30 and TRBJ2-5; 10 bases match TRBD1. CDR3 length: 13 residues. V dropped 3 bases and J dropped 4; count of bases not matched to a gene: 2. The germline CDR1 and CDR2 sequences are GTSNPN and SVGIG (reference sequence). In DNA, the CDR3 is TGTGCCTGGAGCCGGGACAGGGGAGAGACCCAGTACTTC. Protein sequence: CAWSRDRGETQYF.

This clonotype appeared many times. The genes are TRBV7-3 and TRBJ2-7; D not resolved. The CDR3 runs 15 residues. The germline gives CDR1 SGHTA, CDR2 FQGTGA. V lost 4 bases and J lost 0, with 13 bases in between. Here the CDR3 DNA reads TGTGCCAGCAGCTCCCTGGACGGCCTCTCCTACGAGCAGTACTTC. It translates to CASSSLDGLSYEQYF. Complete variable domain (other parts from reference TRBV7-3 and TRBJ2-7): GAGVSQTPSNKVTEKGKYVELRCDPISGHTALYWYRQSLGQGPEFLIYFQGTGAADDSGLPNDRFFAVRPEGSVSTLKIQRTERGDSAVYLCASSSLDGLSYEQYFGPGTRLTVT.

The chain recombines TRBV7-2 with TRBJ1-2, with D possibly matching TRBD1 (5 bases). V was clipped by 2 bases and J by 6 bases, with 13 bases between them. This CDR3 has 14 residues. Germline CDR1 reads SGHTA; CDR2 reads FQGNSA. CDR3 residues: CASSLLFGGDGYTF. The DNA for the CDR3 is TGTGCCAGCAGCTTACTTTTTGGGGGGGATGGCTACACCTTC.

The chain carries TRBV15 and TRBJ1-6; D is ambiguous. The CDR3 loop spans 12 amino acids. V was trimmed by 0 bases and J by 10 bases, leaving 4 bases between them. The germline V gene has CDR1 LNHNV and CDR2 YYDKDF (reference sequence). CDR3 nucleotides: TGTGCCACCAGCAGAGATGGCTCACCCCTCCACTTT. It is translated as CATSRDGSPLHF.

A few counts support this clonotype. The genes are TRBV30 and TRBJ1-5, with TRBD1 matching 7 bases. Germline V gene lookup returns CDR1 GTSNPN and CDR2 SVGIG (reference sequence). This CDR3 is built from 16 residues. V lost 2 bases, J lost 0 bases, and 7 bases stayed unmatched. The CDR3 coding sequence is TGTGCCTGGAGTTTTTCCGGGACAGATAGCAATCAGCCCCAGCATTTT. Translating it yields CAWSFSGTDSNQPQHF.

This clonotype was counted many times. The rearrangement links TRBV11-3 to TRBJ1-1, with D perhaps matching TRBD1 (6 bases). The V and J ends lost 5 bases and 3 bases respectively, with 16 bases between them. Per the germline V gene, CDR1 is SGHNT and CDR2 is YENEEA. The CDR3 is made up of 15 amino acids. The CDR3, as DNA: TGTGCCAGCAGCAGGGTTGGGGGGCCCGACACTGAAGCTTTCTTT. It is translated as CASSRVGGPDTEAFF.

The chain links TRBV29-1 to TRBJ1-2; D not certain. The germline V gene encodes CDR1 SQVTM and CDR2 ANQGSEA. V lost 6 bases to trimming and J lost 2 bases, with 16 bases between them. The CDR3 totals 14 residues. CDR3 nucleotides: TGCAGCGTCCCTTTAATTAGCGGGAACTATGGCTACACCTTC. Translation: CSVPLISGNYGYTF.

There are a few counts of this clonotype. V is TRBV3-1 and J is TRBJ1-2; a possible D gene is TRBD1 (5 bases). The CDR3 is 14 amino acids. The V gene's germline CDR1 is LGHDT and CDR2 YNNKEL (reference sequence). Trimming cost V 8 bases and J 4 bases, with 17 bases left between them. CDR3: CASGKAHRSYGYTF. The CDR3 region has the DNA TGTGCCAGCGGTAAGGCGCACAGGAGCTATGGCTACACCTTC.

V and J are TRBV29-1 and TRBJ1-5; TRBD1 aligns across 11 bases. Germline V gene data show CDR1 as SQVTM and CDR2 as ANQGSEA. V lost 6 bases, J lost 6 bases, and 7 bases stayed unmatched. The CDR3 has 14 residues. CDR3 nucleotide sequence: TGCAGCGTGGGGGACAGGGGGGTCTCTCAGCCCCAGCATTTT. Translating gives CSVGDRGVSQPQHF.

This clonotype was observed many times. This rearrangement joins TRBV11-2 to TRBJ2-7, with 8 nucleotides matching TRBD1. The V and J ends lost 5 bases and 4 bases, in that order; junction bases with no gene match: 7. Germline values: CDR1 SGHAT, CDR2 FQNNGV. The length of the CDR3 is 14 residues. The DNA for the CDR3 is TGTGCCAGCAGCCAGGGACAGGAGGCTTACGAGCAGTACTTC. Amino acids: CASSQGQEAYEQYF.

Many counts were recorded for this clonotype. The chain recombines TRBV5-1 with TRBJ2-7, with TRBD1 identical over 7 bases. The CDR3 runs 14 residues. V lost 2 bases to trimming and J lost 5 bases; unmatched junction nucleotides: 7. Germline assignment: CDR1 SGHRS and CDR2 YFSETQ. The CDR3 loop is CASSFNRGTHEQYF. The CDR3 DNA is TGCGCCAGCAGCTTTAACAGGGGTACCCACGAGCAGTACTTC.

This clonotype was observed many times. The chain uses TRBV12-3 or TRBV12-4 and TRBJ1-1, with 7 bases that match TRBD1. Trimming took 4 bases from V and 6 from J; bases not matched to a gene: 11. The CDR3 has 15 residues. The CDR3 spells CASSWKDRTNAEAFF. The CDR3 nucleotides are TGTGCCAGCAGTTGGAAGGACAGGACCAACGCTGAAGCTTTCTTT.

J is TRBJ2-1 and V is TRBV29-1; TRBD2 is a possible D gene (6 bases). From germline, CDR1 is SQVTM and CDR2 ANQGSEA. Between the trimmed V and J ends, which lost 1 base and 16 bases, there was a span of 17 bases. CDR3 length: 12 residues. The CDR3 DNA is TGCAGCGTTGAAGCCTATGGAGGGGACGTTTTCTTC. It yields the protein CSVEAYGGDVFF.

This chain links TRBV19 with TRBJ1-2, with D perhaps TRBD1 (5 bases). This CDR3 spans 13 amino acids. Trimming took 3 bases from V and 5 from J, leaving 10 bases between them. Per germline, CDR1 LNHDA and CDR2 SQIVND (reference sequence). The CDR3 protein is CASSIRGIYGYTF. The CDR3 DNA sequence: TGTGCCAGTAGTATTCGGGGCATATATGGCTACACCTTC.

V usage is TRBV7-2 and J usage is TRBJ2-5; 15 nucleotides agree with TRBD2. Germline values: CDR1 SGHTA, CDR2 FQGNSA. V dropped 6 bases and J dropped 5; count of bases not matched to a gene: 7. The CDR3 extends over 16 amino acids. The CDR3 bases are TGTGCCAGCAGGCCGGGACTAGCGGGAGGCGGGGAGACCCAGTACTTC. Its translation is CASRPGLAGGGETQYF.

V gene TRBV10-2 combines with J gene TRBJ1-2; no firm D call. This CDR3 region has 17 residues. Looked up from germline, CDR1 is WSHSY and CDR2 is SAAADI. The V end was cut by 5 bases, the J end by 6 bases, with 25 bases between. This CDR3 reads CASSRAEGGRAYNGYTF. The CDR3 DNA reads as TGCGCCAGCAGTAGGGCGGAGGGCGGGAGAGCTTATAATGGCTACACCTTC.